Here is one T cell receptor (beta chain) with its context. The CDR3 contains 13 residues. Per the germline V gene, CDR1 is MDHEN and CDR2 is SYDVKM. V was cut by 6 bases and J by 5 bases, with 13 bases left in between. This sample is part of a study of blood T cell repertoires in COVID-19. Whole-study context: COVID-19 samples from acute and convalescent phases originated in the United States, Italy and Spain. The analysed material was cDNA or gDNA that came from T cells, B-cell-depleted T cells, or PBMCs.

Measured with immunoSEQ multiplex PCR; TCRdb has only the in-frame clones, and not every one. Here the sample spans more than 200,000 clones, around 84% being singletons. V gene TRBV28 combines with J gene TRBJ2-5, with a weak D call TRBD2 (6 bases). Sequencing was performed on peripheral blood. The TCR comes from a man aged 60-69 years with acute or convalescent COVID-19. The CDR3 DNA is TGTGCCAGCAGCTTTCCGGGGGTGGAGACCCAGTACTTC. It codes for CASSFPGVETQYF.